Following are 20 T cell receptor beta chains from one sample sequenced in a study of T cell responses to AZD1222 COVID-19 vaccine. Clones were read by immunoSEQ multiplex PCR, and TCRdb kept only the in-frame ones, dropping some. Here the sample spans about 150,000 clones, approximately 89% being singletons. This material consisted of peripheral blood, taken 28 days after the second AZD1222 dose. The source of these receptors is an adult who received the AZD1222 COVID-19 vaccine.

This sequence joins TRBV27 and TRBJ1-3; 9 nucleotides agree with TRBD1. This CDR3 has 19 residues. CDR1 and CDR2 (germline): MNHEY, SMNVEV (reference sequence). V trimming: 5 bases; J trimming: 3 bases; junction bases outside the gene matches: 17. The CDR3 loop reads CASSLLTGGDRGVGNTIYF. CDR3 bases: TGTGCCAGCAGTCTCCTAACAGGGGGCGACAGGGGAGTTGGAAACACCATATATTTT.

In this sample, this clone turned up once. The CDR3 spells CASNLRTGGAVYGYTF. In nucleotides, the CDR3 is TGTGCCAGCAATCTACGGACAGGGGGCGCGGTCTATGGCTACACCTTC. The chain links TRBV7-2 to TRBJ1-2; 11 bases match TRBD1. Germline-derived CDR1 and CDR2 are SGHTA and FQGNSA. With 7 bases clipped from V and 4 bases from J, the junction kept 11 bases outside the gene matches. CDR3 size: 16 residues.

The chain links TRBV7-2 to TRBJ2-3; TRBD1 matches 10 bases. CDR3 length: 16 amino acids. J gave up 8 bases and V 7 bases, and 15 bases lay outside the gene matches. CDR1 and CDR2 (germline): SGHTA, FQGNSA. CDR3 coding DNA: TGTGCCAGCACCACTAACCCGGGACAGGGGATCGGTACGCAGTATTTT. Translated, it gives CASTTNPGQGIGTQYF.

The chain has TRBV28 and TRBJ2-1; perhaps D is TRBD1 or TRBD2 (7 bases each). V lost 6 bases and J lost 9, with 18 bases in between. The germline CDR1 and CDR2 sequences are MDHEN and SYDVKM. This CDR3 spans 14 amino acids. This chain's CDR3 is CASRPYRGGGEQFF. The DNA of the CDR3 is TGTGCCAGCAGACCGTACAGGGGCGGGGGTGAGCAGTTCTTC.

The chain recombines TRBV5-3 with TRBJ2-7; the D is unclear. TRBV5-3 is sorted into the ORF group, with uncertain function. V was pared by 4 bases and J by 0 bases, with 8 bases between. The length of the CDR3 is 13 residues. The CDR3 nucleotides read TGTGCCAGAAGCATCCACTACTCCTACGAGCAGTACTTC. Protein: CARSIHYSYEQYF.

The chain recombines TRBV19 with TRBJ2-7; possible D gene TRBD1, 6 bases. The CDR3 totals 13 residues. Deletions cut 4 bases from V and 7 bases from J, with 14 bases between. From germline, CDR1 is LNHDA and CDR2 SQIVND (reference sequence). CDR3 amino acids: CASSNTRGREQYF. In nucleotides, the CDR3 is TGTGCCAGTAGTAACACCAGGGGTAGGGAGCAGTACTTC.

The gene calls are TRBV5-6 and TRBJ2-2; tentative D call: TRBD2 (6 bases). The CDR3 is made up of 18 amino acids. V was clipped by 1 base and J by 0 bases, with 16 bases between them. The germline gives CDR1 SGHDT, CDR2 YYEEEE. CDR3 amino acids: CASSLRLAKFANTGELFF. The CDR3 DNA is TGTGCCAGCAGCTTGAGGCTAGCGAAGTTCGCGAACACCGGGGAGCTGTTTTTT.

The chain joins TRBV9 to TRBJ2-7, with TRBD1 matching over 10 bases. V shed 1 base, J shed 3 bases, and the junction held 7 bases outside the gene matches. CDR1 and CDR2 from the germline V gene are SGDLS and YYNGEE. The CDR3 length is 16 residues. The CDR3 DNA is TGTGCCAGCAGCGTATCCGCCGGGACAGGGGTCTACGAGCAGTACTTC. This translates into CASSVSAGTGVYEQYF.

V gene TRBV7-9 combines with J gene TRBJ2-7; D not resolved. With 10 bases removed from V and 2 bases from J, the gap between germline ends came to 9 bases. CDR1 is SEHNR, CDR2 FQNEAQ, per germline (reference sequence). This CDR3 comprises 11 residues. The CDR3 nucleotides read TGTGCCACCACGTCCCCCTACGAGCAGTACTTC. Encoded protein: CATTSPYEQYF.

The rearrangement uses TRBV10-3 and TRBJ1-1; a possible D gene is TRBD1 (6 bases). Trimming pared 8 bases from V and 3 bases from J, leaving 13 bases between. The CDR3 is 13 amino acids. Germline V CDR1 and CDR2: ENHRY, SYGVKD. The CDR3 nucleotides are TGTGCCATCGGAGGACAGTTGGACACTGAAGCTTTCTTT. Encoded protein: CAIGGQLDTEAFF.

This clone was seen more than once but under ten times. The genes are TRBV6-2 or TRBV6-3 and TRBJ2-2; D might be TRBD2 (6 bases). The CDR3 length is 19 residues. Trimming removed 0 bases from V and 2 bases from J, with 19 bases in between. CDR1 and CDR2 from the germline V gene are MNHEY and SVGEGT. Here the CDR3 reads CASSYSSDPGDHNTGELFF. For the CDR3, the DNA is TGTGCCAGCAGTTACTCGAGCGACCCGGGGGACCATAACACCGGGGAGCTGTTTTTT.

This clone was seen a handful of times. The rearrangement links TRBV19 to TRBJ2-7, with D possibly matching TRBD1 (6 bases). With 0 bases removed from V and 2 bases from J, the gap between germline ends came to 14 bases. Per the germline V gene, CDR1 is LNHDA and CDR2 is SQIVND (reference sequence). The length of the CDR3 is 16 residues. CDR3 sequence: CASSIEAAGDTYEQYF. Here the CDR3 DNA reads TGTGCCAGTAGTATAGAGGCGGCAGGGGACACCTACGAGCAGTACTTC.

The chain couples TRBV11-2 to TRBJ1-1, with D tentatively TRBD1 (6 bases). V was cut by 5 bases and J by 4 bases, with 17 bases left in between. CDR3 length equals 15 residues. Germline V gives CDR1 SGHAT, CDR2 FQNNGV. The CDR3 DNA sequence: TGTGCCAGCAGCCAACCACAGGGTGGGTCCACTGAAGCTTTCTTT. This translates into CASSQPQGGSTEAFF.

CDR3 amino acids: CASSLGNRGRTEAFF. CDR3 DNA sequence: TGTGCCAGCAGCTTGGGGAACAGGGGACGCACTGAAGCTTTCTTT. The V and J genes are TRBV7-2 and TRBJ1-1; 7 bases line up with TRBD1. The CDR3 runs 15 residues. In germline, CDR1 is SGHTA, CDR2 FQGNSA. V was pared by 3 bases and J by 4 bases, with 8 bases of the junction left unmatched. The variable domain in full, with the rest retrieved from reference TRBV7-2 and TRBJ1-1, is GAGVSQSPSNKVTEKGKDVELRCDPISGHTALYWYRQSLGQGLEFLIYFQGNSAPDKSGLPSDRFSAERTGGSVSTLTIQRTQQEDSAVYLCASSLGNRGRTEAFFGQGTRLTVV.

The chain has TRBV28 and TRBJ2-7; D may match TRBD1 or TRBD2 (5 bases each). This CDR3 has 14 residues. The ends were cut back, 8 bases at V and 1 base at J, with 15 bases in the middle. Looked up from germline, CDR1 is MDHEN and CDR2 is SYDVKM. The CDR3 DNA is TGTGCCAGCGGGGGTGGAGGCTCGTCCTACGAGCAGTACTTC. It specifies CASGGGGSSYEQYF.

This clone was detected a few times. V usage is TRBV28 and J usage is TRBJ1-2; D gene uncertain. V was cut by 3 bases and J by 2 bases, with 10 bases left in between. The CDR3 covers 14 residues. Germline CDR1 MDHEN, CDR2 SYDVKM. The DNA of the CDR3 is TGTGCCAGCAGTTTCTACGGCGTCAACTATGGCTACACCTTC. Translation: CASSFYGVNYGYTF.

The rearrangement joins TRBV5-4 to TRBJ2-5, with D possibly being TRBD1 or TRBD2 (7 bases each). V was clipped by 1 base and J by 5 bases, with 15 bases between them. The CDR3 has 15 amino acids. Germline loops: CDR1 SGHNT, CDR2 YYREEE (reference sequence). The CDR3 DNA sequence: TGTGCCAGCAGCTTGCCCGACAGGGAGGGGGAGACCCAGTACTTC. Amino acid sequence: CASSLPDREGETQYF.

Here the CDR3 reads CASTRTGGEKLFF. Written as DNA, the CDR3 is TGTGCCAGCACCCGGACAGGGGGTGAAAAACTGTTTTTT. The chain joins TRBV2 to TRBJ1-4, with 10 positions matching TRBD1. The V and J ends lost 7 bases and 7 bases, in that order; junction bases with no gene match: 3. Germline values: CDR1 SNHLY, CDR2 FYNNEI. The CDR3 loop spans 13 amino acids.

The chain is built from TRBV5-5 and TRBJ1-1, with 9 bases identical to TRBD1. This CDR3 region has 13 residues. Germline values: CDR1 SGHKS, CDR2 YYEKEE (reference sequence). V was clipped by 3 bases and J by 4 bases; unmatched bases: 1. CDR3 bases: TGTGCCAGCAGCTGGGACAGGGTCACTGAAGCTTTCTTT. Amino acids: CASSWDRVTEAFF.

The sample holds one count of this clone. The chain links TRBV2 to TRBJ2-7; TRBD1 matches 9 bases. Germline V gene lookup returns CDR1 SNHLY and CDR2 FYNNEI. Unmatched junction bases numbered 9, after V lost 7 bases and J lost 2 bases. The CDR3 spans 15 residues. In nucleotides, the CDR3 is TGTGCCAGCATACGAGGCCGGGACAGGGCCTACGAGCAGTACTTC. It translates to CASIRGRDRAYEQYF.